What follows is one T cell receptor (beta chain) and its context. This sample was included in a study of T cells in Graves' hyperthyroidism and ophthalmopathy. Amplification targeted TCR beta CDR3 regions from RNA transcripts. An initial round of RT-PCR targeting the TCR CDR3 relied on the HTBI primer set. TCRdb itself ran the multiplex PCR reads through MiXCR, one entry per CDR3 protein. The sample yields about 640,000 distinct CDR3 sequences, about 14% seen once. The material sequenced was blood. The origin of this receptor is a woman between 45 and 65 years old with Graves' ophthalmopathy.

As DNA, the CDR3 is TGCGCCAGCAGCCAAGGGGTAGCGGGAGAGGTTCGGGTGTACGAGCAGTACTTC. Translated: CASSQGVAGEVRVYEQYF. This chain connects TRBV4-3 to TRBJ2-7; TRBD2 agrees at 9 bases. The CDR3 totals 18 residues. The germline CDR1 and CDR2 sequences are LGHNA and YSLEER. V trimming: 1 base; J trimming: 4 bases; junction bases outside the gene matches: 14.